This T cell receptor (beta chain) was recovered during a study of T cells in Graves' hyperthyroidism and ophthalmopathy. Patients between 18 and 65 years old had hyperthyroidism, newly diagnosed and lasting under 2 months. Isolation of PBMCs was performed on around 9.7 ml fresh peripheral blood. CDR1 is PRHDT, CDR2 FYEKMQ, per germline (reference sequence). The CDR3 loop spans 15 amino acids. With 6 bases clipped from V and 3 bases from J, the junction kept 9 bases outside the gene matches. Amplification targeted TCR beta CDR3 regions from RNA transcripts. A first-round RT-PCR of the TCR CDR3 used the HTBI primer set. Each CDR3 protein is one row after TCRdb ran MiXCR on the multiplex PCR reads. The sample consists of 540,000 or so distinct CDR3 sequences, 15% to 19% of them appearing once. The table lists this clonotype with many counts.

The receptor was derived from a woman aged 25 to 39 with Graves' hyperthyroidism. The V and J genes are TRBV13 and TRBJ2-7; 9 nucleotides line up with TRBD1. Input material: blood. CDR3 DNA: TGTGCCAGCAGTTTTTTCACAGGGGGCAGCTACGAGCAGTACTTC. This translates into CASSFFTGGSYEQYF.